This T cell receptor (beta chain) derives from a study of blood T cell repertoires in COVID-19. The overall study: Samples representing acute and convalescent COVID-19 were sourced from the United States, Italy and Spain.

The ends lost 4 bases at V and 1 base at J; junction bases unmatched: 6. The CDR3 covers 16 residues. Germline V gene sequence: CDR1 SGHRS, CDR2 YFSETQ. Generated by immunoSEQ multiplex PCR, the TCRdb table keeps only in-frame clones and is missing some. Here the sample spans around 130,000 clones, approximately 80% being singletons. What was sequenced was peripheral blood. This chain connects TRBV5-1 to TRBJ1-3; the match to TRBD1 covers 9 bases. This clonotype was obtained from a woman in her fifties or sixties with acute or convalescent COVID-19. CDR3 sequence reads: CASSREGTGSGNTIYF. As DNA, the CDR3 is TGCGCCAGCAGCCGAGAAGGGACAGGGTCTGGAAACACCATATATTTT.